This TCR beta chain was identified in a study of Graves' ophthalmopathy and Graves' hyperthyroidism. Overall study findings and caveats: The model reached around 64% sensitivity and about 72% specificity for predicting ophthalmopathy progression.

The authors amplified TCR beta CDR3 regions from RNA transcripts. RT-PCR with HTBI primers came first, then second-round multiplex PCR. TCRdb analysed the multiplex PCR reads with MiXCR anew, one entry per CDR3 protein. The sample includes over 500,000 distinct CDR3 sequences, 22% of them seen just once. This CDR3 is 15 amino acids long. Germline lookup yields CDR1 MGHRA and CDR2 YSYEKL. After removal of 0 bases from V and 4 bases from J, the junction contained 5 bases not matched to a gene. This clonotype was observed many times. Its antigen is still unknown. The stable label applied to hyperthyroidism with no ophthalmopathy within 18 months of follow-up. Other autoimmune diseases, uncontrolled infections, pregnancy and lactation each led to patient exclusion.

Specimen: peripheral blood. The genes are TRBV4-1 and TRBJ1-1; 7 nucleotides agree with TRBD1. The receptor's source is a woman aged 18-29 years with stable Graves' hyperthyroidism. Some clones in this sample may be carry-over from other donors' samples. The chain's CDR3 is CASSQDQAGGTEAFF. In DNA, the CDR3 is TGCGCCAGCAGCCAAGATCAGGCAGGGGGCACTGAAGCTTTCTTT.